The TCR beta chain described here comes from a study of cytomegalovirus exposure and HLA in healthy donors. Primers: 60 Vbeta forward and 13 Jbeta reverse. Using immunoSEQ multiplex PCR, the repertoire was profiled, and TCRdb retains in-frame clones only, with some absent. This sample yields over 150,000 clones, of which roughly 78% are seen a single time; 13% belongs to the top ten. Per the germline V gene, CDR1 is KGHSH and CDR2 is LQKENI. The CDR3 is 14 amino acids. The V and J ends lost 3 bases and 7 bases respectively, with 13 bases between them. The chain is built from TRBV18 and TRBJ2-1, with D possibly TRBD1 on 5 matching bases. Material for sequencing was PBMCs. The receptor's source is a woman between 50 and 59 years old in good health and CMV-seropositive. This CDR3 is CASSPSRVANEQFF. The CDR3 DNA reads TGTGCCAGCTCACCCTCCAGGGTAGCAAATGAGCAGTTCTTC.